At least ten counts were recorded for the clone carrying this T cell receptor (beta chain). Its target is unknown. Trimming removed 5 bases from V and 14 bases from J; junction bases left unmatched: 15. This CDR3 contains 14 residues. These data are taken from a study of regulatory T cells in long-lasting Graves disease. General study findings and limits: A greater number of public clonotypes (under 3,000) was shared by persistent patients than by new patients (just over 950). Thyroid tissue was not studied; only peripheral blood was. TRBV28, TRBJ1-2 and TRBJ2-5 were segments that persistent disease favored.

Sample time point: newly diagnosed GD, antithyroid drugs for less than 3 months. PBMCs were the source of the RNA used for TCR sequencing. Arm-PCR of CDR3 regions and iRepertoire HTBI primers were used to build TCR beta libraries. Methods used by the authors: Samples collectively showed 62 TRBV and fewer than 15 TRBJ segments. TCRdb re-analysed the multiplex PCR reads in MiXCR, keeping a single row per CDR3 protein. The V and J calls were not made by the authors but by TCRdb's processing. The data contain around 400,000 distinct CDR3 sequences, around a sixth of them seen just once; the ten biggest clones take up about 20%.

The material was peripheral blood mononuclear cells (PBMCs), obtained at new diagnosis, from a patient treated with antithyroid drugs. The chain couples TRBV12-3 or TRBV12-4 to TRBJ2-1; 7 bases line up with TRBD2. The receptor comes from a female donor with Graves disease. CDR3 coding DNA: TGTGCCAGCAGTAAATGGGCGGGAGTCTCCGGGGAGTTCTTC. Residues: CASSKWAGVSGEFF.